A selection of T cell receptor beta chains follows, all from one sample in a study of blood T cell repertoires in COVID-19. Method: immunoSEQ multiplex PCR; TCRdb's copy keeps in-frame clones and lacks some. The sample has about 170,000 clones, roughly 85% seen once. The source material was peripheral blood. These receptors were collected from an elderly woman with acute or convalescent COVID-19. CDR3s include the opening cysteine and the closing phenylalanine or tryptophan. Each record gives: D gene, J gene, V gene, clone size, CDR3 protein, CDR3 DNA. A D gene is named only where the DNA matches it firmly. Clone size, where shown, is once, few, many, or a class for clones that have expanded.

>TRBD1|TRBJ1-1|TRBV29-1|-
CSVEAGRGHTEAFF
TGCAGCGTTGAGGCGGGCAGGGGGCACACTGAAGCTTTCTTT
>-|TRBJ1-3|TRBV20-1|-
CSATDRSSGNTIYF
TGCAGTGCTACTGACCGGAGCTCTGGAAACACCATATATTTT
>-|TRBJ1-3|TRBV21-1|-
CASSNGGLGGNTIYF
TGTGCCAGCAGCAACGGGGGTCTCGGCGGAAACACCATATATTTT
>-|TRBJ1-1|TRBV7-9|-
CASSLGAANTEAFF
TGTGCCAGCAGCTTAGGCGCGGCGAACACTGAAGCTTTCTTT
>-|TRBJ1-1|TRBV29-1|once
CSVEHSRKTEAFF
TGCAGCGTTGAACACAGCAGAAAGACTGAAGCTTTCTTT
>-|TRBJ2-5|TRBV30|once
CAWSVRGQETQYF
TGTGCCTGGAGTGTACGGGGCCAAGAGACCCAGTACTTC
>TRBD2|TRBJ2-1|TRBV6-5|-
CARPLANSYNEQFF
TGTGCCAGACCACTAGCGAACTCCTACAATGAGCAGTTCTTC
>-|TRBJ1-4|TRBV2|-
CASSDRAPTTNEKLFF
TGTGCCAGCAGTGACAGGGCCCCCACAACTAATGAAAAACTGTTTTTT
>-|TRBJ2-7|TRBV5-1|-
CASSQDPRDTAYEQYF
TGCGCCAGCAGCCAAGACCCCCGGGACACTGCCTACGAGCAGTACTTC
>-|TRBJ1-5|TRBV6-5|once
CASSYSGGSNQPQHF
TGTGCCAGCAGTTACTCGGGGGGTAGCAATCAGCCCCAGCATTTT
>-|TRBJ1-5|TRBV6-2/TRBV6-3|-
CASSFIYSNQPQHF
TGTGCCAGCAGCTTTATATATAGCAATCAGCCCCAGCATTTT
>-|TRBJ1-5|TRBV24-1|-
CATARDNSNQPQHF
TGTGCCACGGCCCGGGACAATAGCAATCAGCCCCAGCATTTT
>-|TRBJ1-1|TRBV14|-
CASSPPVGAYGNTEAFF
TGTGCCAGCAGCCCTCCGGTAGGGGCCTATGGGAACACTGAAGCTTTCTTT
>-|TRBJ1-3|TRBV7-2|-
CASSLAGGSSGNTIYF
TGTGCCAGCAGCTTAGCAGGTGGGAGCTCTGGAAACACCATATATTTT
>-|TRBJ1-5|TRBV24-1|few
CATIGARRDQPQHF
TGTGCCACCATAGGGGCAAGGAGGGATCAGCCCCAGCATTTT
>-|TRBJ2-2|TRBV24-1|-
CATSDFSPRGATGELFF
TGTGCCACCAGTGATTTCTCTCCCAGGGGCGCAACCGGGGAGCTGTTTTTT
>-|TRBJ1-4|TRBV7-2|-
CASSLGQSSEKLFF
TGTGCCAGCAGTTTGGGACAATCCTCTGAAAAACTGTTTTTT
>-|TRBJ1-4|TRBV4-1|-
CASSQVGSGRANEKLFF
TGCGCCAGCAGCCAAGTGGGCTCCGGCAGGGCTAATGAAAAACTGTTTTTT
>-|TRBJ1-4|TRBV28|few
CASSLPGEKLFF
TGTGCCAGCAGTTTACCAGGGGAAAAACTGTTTTTT
>-|TRBJ2-1|TRBV5-1|-
CASSLAGRGRFRYNEQFF
TGCGCCAGCAGCTTGGCCGGAAGAGGCCGTTTTAGGTACAATGAGCAGTTCTTC
>-|TRBJ2-7|TRBV11-1|-
CASSLGTSYEQYF
TGTGCCAGCAGCCTTGGGACTTCCTACGAGCAGTACTTC
>-|TRBJ1-6|TRBV6-5|-
CATSFGGSNSPLHF
TGTGCCACTTCTTTCGGGGGGTCTAATTCACCCCTCCACTTT
>-|TRBJ2-7|TRBV11-3|-
CASSFGDLGSEQYF
TGTGCCAGCAGCTTCGGGGATTTGGGCTCCGAGCAGTACTTC
>-|TRBJ2-1|TRBV12-5|few
CASGHGGNEQFF
TGTGCTAGTGGACATGGCGGGAATGAGCAGTTCTTC
>TRBD1|TRBJ1-5|TRBV19|-
CASSIGRGSNQPQHF
TGTGCCAGTAGTATAGGCAGGGGGAGCAATCAGCCCCAGCATTTT
>TRBD2|TRBJ2-3|TRBV2|-
CASSTRLAVADTQYF
TGTGCCAGCAGTACCCGACTAGCGGTCGCAGATACGCAGTATTTT
>TRBD2|TRBJ2-1|TRBV18|-
CASSPTSGSLDEQFF
TGTGCCAGCTCCCCAACTAGCGGGAGTTTGGATGAGCAGTTCTTC
>TRBD1|TRBJ1-4|TRBV6-5|many
CASSSDRANEKLFF
TGTGCCAGCAGTTCGGACAGGGCTAATGAAAAACTGTTTTTT